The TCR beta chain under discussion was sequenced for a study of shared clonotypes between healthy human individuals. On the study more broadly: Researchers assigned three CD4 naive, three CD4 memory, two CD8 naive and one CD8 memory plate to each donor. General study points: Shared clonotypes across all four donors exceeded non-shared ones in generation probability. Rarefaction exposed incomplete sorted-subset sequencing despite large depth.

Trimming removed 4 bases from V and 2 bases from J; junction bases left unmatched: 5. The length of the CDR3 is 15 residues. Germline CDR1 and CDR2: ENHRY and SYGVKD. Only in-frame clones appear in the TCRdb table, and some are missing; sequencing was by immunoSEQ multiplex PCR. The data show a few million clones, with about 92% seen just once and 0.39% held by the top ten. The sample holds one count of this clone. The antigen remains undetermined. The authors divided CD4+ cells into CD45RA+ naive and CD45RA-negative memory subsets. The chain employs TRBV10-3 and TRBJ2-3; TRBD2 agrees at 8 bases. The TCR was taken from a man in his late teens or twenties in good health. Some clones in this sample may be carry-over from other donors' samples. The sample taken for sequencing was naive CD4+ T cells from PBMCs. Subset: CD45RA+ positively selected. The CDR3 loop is CAISGTSGHTDTQYF. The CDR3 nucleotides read TGTGCCATCAGTGGCACTAGCGGACACACAGATACGCAGTATTTT.